The 2 T cell receptor beta chains presented below share a single source sample, sequenced in a study of blood T cell repertoires in COVID-19. TCRdb keeps only in-frame clones here, not all; method: immunoSEQ multiplex PCR. This sample yields over 250,000 clones, of which 75% to 90% are seen a single time; approximately 14% belongs to the top ten. The source material was peripheral blood. These receptors all come from a woman in her 70s with COVID-19, enrolled during active disease.

The V and J genes are TRBV5-4 and TRBJ1-2; D remains unclear. Germline loops: CDR1 SGHNT, CDR2 YYREEE (reference sequence). Trimming left V 2 bases short and J 8 bases short, with 16 bases between. This CDR3 spans 14 amino acids. The CDR3 reads CASSLLWEGGGYTF. The CDR3 bases are TGTGCCAGCAGCTTACTTTGGGAGGGAGGCGGCTACACCTTC.

The rearrangement links TRBV3-1 (or the pseudogene TRBV3-2) to TRBJ2-1; the match to TRBD2 covers 12 bases. With 4 bases clipped from V and 10 bases from J, the junction kept 2 bases outside the gene matches. This CDR3 region has 13 residues. Germline CDR1 LGHDT, CDR2 YNNKEL (reference sequence). CDR3 protein: CASSLTSGGEQFF. As DNA, the CDR3 is TGTGCCAGCAGCCTTACTAGCGGGGGGGAGCAGTTCTTC.